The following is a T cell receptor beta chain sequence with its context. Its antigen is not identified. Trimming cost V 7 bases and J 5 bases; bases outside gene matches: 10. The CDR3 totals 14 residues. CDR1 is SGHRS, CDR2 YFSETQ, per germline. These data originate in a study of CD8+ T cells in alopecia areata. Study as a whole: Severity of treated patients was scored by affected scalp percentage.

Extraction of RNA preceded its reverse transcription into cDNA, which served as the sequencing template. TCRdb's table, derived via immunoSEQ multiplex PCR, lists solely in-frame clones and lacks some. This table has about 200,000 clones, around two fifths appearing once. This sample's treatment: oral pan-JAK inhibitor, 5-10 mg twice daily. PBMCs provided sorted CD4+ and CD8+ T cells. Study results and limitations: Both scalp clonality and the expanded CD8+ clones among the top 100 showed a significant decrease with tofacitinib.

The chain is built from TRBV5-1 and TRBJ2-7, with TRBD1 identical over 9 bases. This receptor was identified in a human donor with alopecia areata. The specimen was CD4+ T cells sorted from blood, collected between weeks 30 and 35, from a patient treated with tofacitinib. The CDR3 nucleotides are TGCGCCAGCGCCCAAGGACAGGGGTCCCACGAGCAGTACTTC. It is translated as CASAQGQGSHEQYF.